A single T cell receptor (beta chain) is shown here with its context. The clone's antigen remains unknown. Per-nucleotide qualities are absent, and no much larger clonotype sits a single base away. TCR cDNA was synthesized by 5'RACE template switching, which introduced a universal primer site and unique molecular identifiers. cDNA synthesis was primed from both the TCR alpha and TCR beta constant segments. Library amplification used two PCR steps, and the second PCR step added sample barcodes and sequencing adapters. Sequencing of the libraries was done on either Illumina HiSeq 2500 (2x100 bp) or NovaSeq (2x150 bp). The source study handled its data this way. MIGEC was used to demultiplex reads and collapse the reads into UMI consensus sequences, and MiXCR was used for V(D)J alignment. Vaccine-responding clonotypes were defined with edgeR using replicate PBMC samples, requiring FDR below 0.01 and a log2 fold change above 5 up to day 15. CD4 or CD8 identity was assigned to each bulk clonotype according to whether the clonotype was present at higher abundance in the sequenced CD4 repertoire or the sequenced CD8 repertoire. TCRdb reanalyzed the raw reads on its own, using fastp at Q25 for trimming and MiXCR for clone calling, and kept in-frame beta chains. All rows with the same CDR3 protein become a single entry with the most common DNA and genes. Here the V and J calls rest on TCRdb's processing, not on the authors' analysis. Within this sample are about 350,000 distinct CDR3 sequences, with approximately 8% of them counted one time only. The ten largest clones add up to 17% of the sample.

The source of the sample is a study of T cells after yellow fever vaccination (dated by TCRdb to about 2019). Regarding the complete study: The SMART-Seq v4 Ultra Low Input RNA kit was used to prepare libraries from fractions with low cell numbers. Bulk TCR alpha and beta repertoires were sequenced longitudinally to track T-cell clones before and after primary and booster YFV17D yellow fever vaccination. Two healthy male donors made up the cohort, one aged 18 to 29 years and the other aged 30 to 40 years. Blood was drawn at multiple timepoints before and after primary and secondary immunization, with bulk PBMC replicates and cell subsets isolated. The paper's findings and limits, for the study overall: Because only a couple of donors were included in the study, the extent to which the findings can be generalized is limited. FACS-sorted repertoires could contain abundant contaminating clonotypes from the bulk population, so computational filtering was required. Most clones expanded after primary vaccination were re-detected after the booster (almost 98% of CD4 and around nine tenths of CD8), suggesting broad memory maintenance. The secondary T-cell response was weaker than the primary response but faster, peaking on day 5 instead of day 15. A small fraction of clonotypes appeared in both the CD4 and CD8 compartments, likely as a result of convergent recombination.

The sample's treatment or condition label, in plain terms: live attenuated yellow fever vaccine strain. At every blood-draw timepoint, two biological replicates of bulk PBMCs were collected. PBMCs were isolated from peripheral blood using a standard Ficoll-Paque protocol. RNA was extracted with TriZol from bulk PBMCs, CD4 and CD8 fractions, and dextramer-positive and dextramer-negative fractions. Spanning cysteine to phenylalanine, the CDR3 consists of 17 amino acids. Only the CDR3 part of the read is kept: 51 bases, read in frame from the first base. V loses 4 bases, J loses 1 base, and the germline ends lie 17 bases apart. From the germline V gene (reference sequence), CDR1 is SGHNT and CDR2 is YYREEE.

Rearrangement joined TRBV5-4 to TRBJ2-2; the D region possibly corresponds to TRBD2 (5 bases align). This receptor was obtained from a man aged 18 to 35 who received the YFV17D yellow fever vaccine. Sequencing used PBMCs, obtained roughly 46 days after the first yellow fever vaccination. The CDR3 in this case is CASSHSGGPKNTGELFF. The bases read TGTGCCAGCAGCCATTCAGGAGGACCTAAGAACACCGGGGAGCTGTTTTTT. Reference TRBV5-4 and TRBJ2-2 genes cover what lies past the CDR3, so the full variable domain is ETGVTQSPTHLIKTRGQQVTLRCSSQSGHNTVSWYQQALGQGPQFIFQYYREEENGRGNFPPRFSGLQFPNYSSELNVNALELDDSALYLCASSHSGGPKNTGELFFGEGSRLTVL.